These 14 T cell receptor beta chains came from one sample sequenced in a study of blood T cell repertoires in COVID-19. Sequencing was performed with immunoSEQ multiplex PCR; in TCRdb, only in-frame clones are kept and a portion is missing. The top ten clones hold 1.9% of a sample with 110,000 to 150,000 clones, more than 60% of them seen once. The specimen sequenced was peripheral blood. The receptors here all came from a woman aged 55-69 years with acute or convalescent COVID-19.

This chain links TRBV16 with TRBJ1-1; D is possibly TRBD1 (6 bases). This CDR3 has 11 residues. V shed 0 bases and J shed 10 bases, with 6 bases lying between them. CDR1 and CDR2 from the germline V gene are KGHSY and FQNENV. Written as DNA, the CDR3 is TGTGCCAGCAGCCAATCAGGGGGAGCTTTCTTT. This sequence encodes CASSQSGGAFF. Variable domain in full (rest from reference TRBV16 and TRBJ1-1): GEEVAQTPKHLVRGEGQKAKLYCAPIKGHSYVFWYQQVLKNEFKFLISFQNENVFDETGMPKERFSAKCLPNSPCSLEIQATKLEDSAVYFCASSQSGGAFFGQGTRLTVV.

This clone appeared a single time. This rearrangement joins TRBV6-5 to TRBJ1-6, with 11 bases lining up with TRBD1. Germline V gene sequence: CDR1 MNHEY, CDR2 SVGAGI. V shed 7 bases, J shed 17 bases, and the junction held 4 bases outside the gene matches. CDR3 size: 11 residues. CDR3 sequence: CASTLGQGVHF. CDR3 nucleotides: TGTGCCAGCACCTTGGGACAGGGGGTCCACTTT.

J is TRBJ2-1 and V is TRBV10-1; 12 bases fit TRBD1. CDR1 and CDR2 from the germline V gene are WNHNN and SYGVQD (reference sequence). CDR3 length: 15 amino acids. V lost 6 bases, J lost 6 bases, and 6 bases stayed unmatched. The CDR3 sequence is CASSEGQGAFNEQFF. The CDR3 DNA reads as TGCGCCAGCAGCGAGGGACAGGGGGCTTTCAATGAGCAGTTCTTC.

This clone has a handful of counts. The CDR3 loop reads CASSQGRQGTQHF. CDR3 DNA: TGTGCCAGCAGCCAAGGGAGACAGGGAACCCAGCATTTT. V gene TRBV3-1 (or the pseudogene TRBV3-2) combines with J gene TRBJ1-5, with 7 positions matching TRBD1. CDR3 length: 13 residues. Germline CDR1 and CDR2: LGHDT and YNNKEL (reference sequence). V was clipped by 1 base and J by 11 bases; unmatched bases: 5.

The chain is built from TRBV7-6 and TRBJ1-2; 7 bases are shared with TRBD1. V was clipped by 6 bases and J by 7 bases; unmatched bases: 8. Germline V gene data show CDR1 as SGHVS and CDR2 as FNYEAQ. This CDR3 is built from 13 residues. For the CDR3, the DNA is TGTGCCAGCAGACCGGGACAGTCGGGTGGCTACACCTTC. Translating it yields CASRPGQSGGYTF.

V usage is TRBV13 and J usage is TRBJ2-2; D unclear. Trimming took off 3 bases at V and 7 bases at J, with 6 bases between the two ends. The CDR3 has 12 residues. Germline CDR1 reads PRHDT; CDR2 reads FYEKMQ (reference sequence). CDR3 DNA: TGTGCCAGCAGCTTGGGCATCGGGGAGCTGTTTTTT. Translating it yields CASSLGIGELFF.

The rearrangement uses TRBV30 and TRBJ2-3, with a possible D match to TRBD2 (6 bases). V was cut by 5 bases and J by 12 bases, with 12 bases left in between. This CDR3 is built from 10 residues. CDR1 is GTSNPN, CDR2 SVGIG, per germline (reference sequence). For the CDR3, the DNA is TGTGCCTGGGCCGGGGGTTCTCAGTATTTT. The encoded protein is CAWAGGSQYF.

V gene TRBV6-5 combines with J gene TRBJ2-7; possible D gene TRBD1, 5 bases. Trimming cost V 5 bases and J 4 bases, with 15 bases left between them. The CDR3 contains 14 residues. Germline-derived CDR1 and CDR2 are MNHEY and SVGAGI. The CDR3: CASSPSPTVYEQYF. The CDR3 nucleotides read TGTGCCAGCAGTCCGTCCCCGACAGTTTACGAGCAGTACTTC.

CDR3 bases: TGTGCCAGCAACGCCGGACTAGTGGATACGCAGTATTTT. Translation: CASNAGLVDTQYF. The chain has TRBV6-6 and TRBJ2-3; 7 bases map to TRBD2. Germline CDR1 and CDR2: MNHNY and SVGAGI (reference sequence). V lost 7 bases to trimming and J lost 6 bases; unmatched junction nucleotides: 7. The CDR3 totals 13 residues.

The J gene is TRBJ1-2, the V gene TRBV7-9; TRBD1 might be the D (5 bases). The CDR3 covers 14 residues. With 5 bases removed from V and 6 bases from J, the gap between germline ends came to 16 bases. Germline-derived CDR1 and CDR2 are SEHNR and FQNEAQ (reference sequence). DNA for the CDR3: TGTGCCAGCAGCGGGAGGGGACTCGGGGATGGCTACACCTTC. Amino acids: CASSGRGLGDGYTF.

The chain uses TRBV18 and TRBJ2-2; no reliable D call. Looked up from germline, CDR1 is KGHSH and CDR2 is LQKENI. Trimming stripped 3 bases from V and 8 bases from J, with 7 bases between. The CDR3 spans 12 residues. Written as DNA, the CDR3 is TGTGCCAGCTCACCTCTTCTTGGGGAGCTGTTTTTT. Protein product: CASSPLLGELFF.

The genes are TRBV4-2 and TRBJ2-5; tentatively, D is TRBD2 (6 bases). CDR3 length: 15 amino acids. V was trimmed by 0 bases and J by 1 base, leaving 9 bases between them. In germline, CDR1 is LGHNA, CDR2 YNFKEQ. The CDR3 DNA follows: TGTGCCAGCAGCCAAGAGCGGGGCACCCAAGAGACCCAGTACTTC. This encodes CASSQERGTQETQYF.

The chain combines TRBV5-6 with TRBJ2-7; TRBD2 matches at 15 bases. The length of the CDR3 is 15 residues. Germline CDR1 and CDR2: SGHDT and YYEEEE. Losses at the gene ends were 2 bases for V and 4 bases for J; bases not matched to a gene: 1. The DNA for the CDR3 is TGTGCCAGCAGCTTTGGACTAGCGGGAGGGTACGAGCAGTACTTC. This translates into CASSFGLAGGYEQYF.

In its sample, this clone was seen a few times. The chain employs TRBV7-9 and TRBJ2-3; 8 nucleotides line up with TRBD2. V lost 10 bases and J lost 1; bases outside the gene matches: 7. Per the germline V gene, CDR1 is SEHNR and CDR2 is FQNEAQ (reference sequence). CDR3 length: 14 residues. CDR3 DNA: TGTGCCAATGAGCGGGAGATCGGCACAGATACGCAGTATTTT. This translates into CANEREIGTDTQYF. Complete variable domain (other parts from reference TRBV7-9 and TRBJ2-3): DTGVSQNPRHKITKRGQNVTFRCDPISEHNRLYWYRQTLGQGPEFLTYFQNEAQLEKSRLLSDRFSAERPKGSFSTLEIQRTEQGDSAMYLCANEREIGTDTQYFGPGTRLTVL.